The present T cell receptor (beta chain) was sequenced within a study of metastatic and nonmetastatic thyroid tumors. Turning to the study itself: Repertoires from malignant and benign thyroid patients were compared across blood and tumor or nodule tissue.

TCRdb reassembled clones from the PCR reads with MiXCR. The sample includes roughly 36,000 clones, roughly 27% of them seen just once. Study-level results: Patients with malignant thyroid tumors reportedly had significantly higher TCR beta diversity than those with benign nodules, in blood and tumor.

V lost 1 base to trimming and J lost 11 bases, with 11 bases between them. Germline V gene lookup returns CDR1 GTSNPN and CDR2 SVGIG (reference sequence). This CDR3 comprises 12 residues. This clone was seen only once. Antigen specificity is unknown. None of the patients had undergone any treatment ahead of thyroid surgery. This clonotype was obtained from a female donor with papillary thyroid cancer or a benign thyroid nodule (not recorded which). Some clones in this sample may be carry-over from other donors' samples. Sample: blood. This chain joins TRBV30 and TRBJ1-4; maybe TRBD1 (6 bases). CDR3 amino acids: CAWSGAGGKLFF. The CDR3 DNA is TGTGCCTGGAGTGGGGCCGGGGGCAAACTGTTTTTT.